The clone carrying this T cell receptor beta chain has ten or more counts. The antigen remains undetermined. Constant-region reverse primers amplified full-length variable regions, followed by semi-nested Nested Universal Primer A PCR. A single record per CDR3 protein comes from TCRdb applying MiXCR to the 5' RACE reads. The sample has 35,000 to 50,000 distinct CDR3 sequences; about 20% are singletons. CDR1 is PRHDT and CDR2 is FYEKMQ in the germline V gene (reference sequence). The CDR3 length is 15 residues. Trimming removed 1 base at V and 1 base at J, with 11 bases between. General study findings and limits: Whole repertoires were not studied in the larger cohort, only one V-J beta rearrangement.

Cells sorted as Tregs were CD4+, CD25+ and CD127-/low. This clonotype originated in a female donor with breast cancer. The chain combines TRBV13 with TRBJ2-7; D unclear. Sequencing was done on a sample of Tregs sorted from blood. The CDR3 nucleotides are TGTGCCAGCAGCTTAGACCAGGCCTCTTCCTACGAGCAGTACTTC. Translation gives CASSLDQASSYEQYF.